One T cell receptor beta chain is described in this entry. The antigen remains unidentified. Sample time point: recipient sample about 28 days before transplant, after cytoreduction. The data were taken from a study of T cell clonotyping in hematopoietic cell transplantation. At the level of the study: Recipients' pretransplant samples followed cytoreduction.

The junction had 2 bases not matched to a gene; V was cut back by 1 base and J by 0 bases. The germline CDR1 and CDR2 sequences are GTSNPN and SVGIG (reference sequence). This CDR3 has 14 residues. The method was immunoSEQ multiplex PCR; TCRdb's version includes in-frame clones alone and lacks a portion of them. The table shows 5,500 to 6,500 clones, with approximately 97% occurring only once. Findings and caveats of the study: Without cell sorting, CD4 versus CD8 contributions remain unresolved. Recipient TCR diversity dropped after transplant; expanded clonotypes rose from day 30 to 180.

Here the sequenced sample was peripheral blood mononuclear cells, taken before stem cell transplant. The V and J genes are TRBV30 and TRBJ1-1, with TRBD1 identical over 7 bases. The origin of this receptor is a man between 65 and 85 years old with acute myeloid leukemia. Some clones in this sample may be carry-over from other donors' samples. DNA of the CDR3: TGTGCCTGGAGTGGGAGGGGGCTGAACACTGAAGCTTTCTTT. Protein product: CAWSGRGLNTEAFF. Complete variable domain (other parts from reference TRBV30 and TRBJ1-1): SQTIHQWPATLVQPVGSPLSLECTVEGTSNPNLYWYRQAAGRGLQLLFYSVGIGQISSEVPQNLSASRPQDRQFILSSKKLLLSDSGFYLCAWSGRGLNTEAFFGQGTRLTVV.